One and the same sample provided the 14 T cell receptor beta chains below, sequenced in a study of blood T cell repertoires in COVID-19. This table comes from immunoSEQ multiplex PCR, and its TCRdb copy is limited to in-frame clones, with some not included. Of roughly 200,000 clones in the sample, 75% to 80% were seen once. Sequences were obtained from peripheral blood. Receptors originate from a woman aged 50 to 65 with active or convalescent COVID-19.

This rearrangement joins TRBV4-1 to TRBJ1-1; 8 bases are shared with TRBD1. The CDR3 covers 20 residues. Trimming at V came to 4 bases and at J to 4 bases, leaving 23 bases not matched to a gene. CDR1 and CDR2 from the germline V gene are MGHRA and YSYEKL. The CDR3 coding sequence is TGCGCCAGCAGCCCAGAAAGTACTCTTTCCAGGGGGCGAAGGAGCACTGAAGCTTTCTTT. Encoded protein: CASSPESTLSRGRRSTEAFF.

J is TRBJ2-2 and V is TRBV5-4, with TRBD1 identical over 11 bases. Trimming removed 0 bases from V and 1 base from J; junction bases left unmatched: 2. The CDR3 spans 17 residues. In germline, CDR1 is SGHNT, CDR2 YYREEE (reference sequence). CDR3: CASSLGTGGRNTGELFF. The CDR3 region has the DNA TGTGCCAGCAGCTTGGGGACAGGGGGCCGGAACACCGGGGAGCTGTTTTTT.

The chain uses TRBV27 and TRBJ1-5; 7 bases fit TRBD1. After removal of 5 bases from V and 0 bases from J, the junction contained 10 bases not matched to a gene. The CDR3 loop spans 17 amino acids. CDR1 is MNHEY, CDR2 SMNVEV, per germline (reference sequence). CDR3 residues: CASSPWTGYLSNQPQHF. The CDR3 region has the DNA TGTGCCAGCAGTCCGTGGACAGGTTACCTTAGCAATCAGCCCCAGCATTTT.

This clone was recorded once. The chain employs TRBV30 and TRBJ1-5; D remains unclear. V lost 2 bases and J lost 3, with 8 bases in between. The CDR3 sequence is 13 residues long. The germline gives CDR1 GTSNPN, CDR2 SVGIG (reference sequence). CDR3: CAWSIQNNQPQHF. CDR3 nucleotide sequence: TGTGCCTGGAGTATACAAAACAATCAGCCCCAGCATTTT. Supplemented by reference TRBV30 and TRBJ1-5, the full variable domain reads SQTIHQWPATLVQPVGSPLSLECTVEGTSNPNLYWYRQAAGRGLQLLFYSVGIGQISSEVPQNLSASRPQDRQFILSSKKLLLSDSGFYLCAWSIQNNQPQHFGDGTRLSIL.

The chain is built from TRBV30 and TRBJ2-3, with 12 bases matching TRBD2. CDR3 length: 15 residues. Germline V lookup: CDR1 GTSNPN, CDR2 SVGIG (reference sequence). V dropped 0 bases and J dropped 7; count of bases not matched to a gene: 5. Here the CDR3 DNA reads TGTGCCTGGAGTGTAGGACTAGCGGGGCGCAATACGCAGTATTTT. This sequence encodes CAWSVGLAGRNTQYF.

V and J are TRBV6-5 and TRBJ1-6, with D maybe TRBD1 (5 bases). Germline values: CDR1 MNHEY, CDR2 SVGAGI. There are 14 residues in the CDR3. The germline V and J ends were trimmed by 5 bases and 5 bases, with 10 bases remaining between them. CDR3 amino acids: CASSQVTDNSPLHF. Here the CDR3 DNA reads TGTGCCAGCAGTCAGGTGACAGATAATTCACCCCTCCACTTT.

The rearrangement uses TRBV15 and TRBJ1-1; D unresolved. With 3 bases removed from V and 6 bases from J, the gap between germline ends came to 17 bases. Germline CDR1 reads LNHNV; CDR2 reads YYDKDF (reference sequence). The CDR3 consists of 15 residues. Here the CDR3 DNA reads TGTGCCACCAGCAGGGCCTTATCGGGAGTCTCTGAAGCTTTCTTT. Amino acids: CATSRALSGVSEAFF.

The J gene is TRBJ2-5, the V gene TRBV9, with TRBD2 matching 7 bases. Trimming cost V 0 bases and J 4 bases; bases outside gene matches: 6. Germline CDR1 reads SGDLS; CDR2 reads YYNGEE. This CDR3 comprises 15 residues. The chain's CDR3 is CASSVGSGIGETQYF. The CDR3 DNA is TGTGCCAGCAGCGTAGGCAGCGGGATCGGAGAGACCCAGTACTTC.

The chain employs TRBV3-1 (or the pseudogene TRBV3-2) and TRBJ2-7; D perhaps matches TRBD1 (6 bases). V lost 4 bases, J lost 0 bases, and 16 bases lay in between. Germline CDR1 and CDR2: LGHDT and YNNKEL (reference sequence). The CDR3 runs 16 residues. In nucleotides, the CDR3 is TGTGCCAGCAGCCCTCCCGGGACGGACAGCTCCTACGAGCAGTACTTC. Translated: CASSPPGTDSSYEQYF.

This chain joins TRBV7-2 and TRBJ2-1; weak D call: TRBD2 (5 bases). Trimming left V 5 bases short and J 0 bases short, with 14 bases between. CDR1 is SGHTA, CDR2 FQGNSA, per germline. This CDR3 has 16 residues. CDR3 coding DNA: TGTGCCAGCAGCCCCATAGCGTCCTACTCCTACAATGAGCAGTTCTTC. Its translation is CASSPIASYSYNEQFF.

The chain links TRBV27 to TRBJ1-6; D is unclear. The CDR3 spans 18 residues. CDR1 and CDR2 from the germline V gene are MNHEY and SMNVEV (reference sequence). V was cut by 2 bases and J by 0 bases, with 14 bases left in between. CDR3 nucleotides: TGTGCCAGCAGTTTAACGGCGGTTAGGAGCTCCTATAATTCACCCCTCCACTTT. Translating it yields CASSLTAVRSSYNSPLHF.

The chain employs TRBV18 and TRBJ1-1; 7 bases are shared with TRBD1. Germline V gene data show CDR1 as KGHSH and CDR2 as LQKENI. Trimming took 7 bases from V and 1 from J; bases not matched to a gene: 6. This CDR3 contains 14 residues. The chain's CDR3 is CASFRTGSNTEAFF. CDR3 coding DNA: TGTGCCAGCTTCCGGACAGGATCGAACACTGAAGCTTTCTTT. The full variable domain, completed using reference TRBV18 and TRBJ1-1, is NAGVMQNPRHLVRRRGQEARLRCSPMKGHSHVYWYRQLPEEGLKFMVYLQKENIIDESGMPKERFSAEFPKEGPSILRIQQVVRGDSAAYFCASFRTGSNTEAFFGQGTRLTVV.

The chain carries TRBV20-1 and TRBJ2-2; TRBD2 is a possible D gene (6 bases). Germline assignment: CDR1 DFQATT and CDR2 SNEGSKA (reference sequence). Trimming pared 6 bases from V and 7 bases from J, leaving 9 bases between. This CDR3 contains 11 residues. CDR3 in amino acids: CSARLVGELFF. The CDR3 region has the DNA TGCAGTGCCCGACTAGTCGGGGAGCTGTTTTTT.

V and J are TRBV5-1 and TRBJ2-3, with TRBD1 matching 8 bases. Germline CDR1 reads SGHRS; CDR2 reads YFSETQ. CDR3 length: 15 amino acids. The ends lost 2 bases at V and 1 base at J; junction bases unmatched: 3. This CDR3 is CASSLQGEGTDTQYF. The CDR3 DNA sequence: TGCGCCAGCAGCTTACAGGGGGAAGGCACAGATACGCAGTATTTT.